This T cell receptor (beta chain) is from a study of blood T cell repertoires in COVID-19. Study as a whole: Acute-phase and convalescent COVID-19 samples originated in the United States, Italy and Spain. Sample material is recorded as cDNA or gDNA derived from T cells, B-cell-depleted T cells, or PBMCs.

In the authors' workflow: The authors estimated nucleated cell counts from reference gene primer amplification. The table came from immunoSEQ multiplex PCR; TCRdb's copy has only in-frame clones and leaves some out. V and J calls and clone size are as listed in that table; D and trimming were resolved from the DNA. Of more than 75,000 clones listed, around 88% were seen once; the top ten hold around 5%. The CDR3 contains 18 residues. Germline values: CDR1 LNHDA, CDR2 SQIVND (reference sequence). Trimming took 5 bases from V and 0 from J, leaving 20 bases between them. This chain uses TRBV19 with TRBJ1-5, with D possibly TRBD1 on 5 matching bases. The sample consisted of peripheral blood. This TCR was recovered from an elderly woman with acute or convalescent COVID-19. The CDR3 sequence: CASSAQARRQYSNQPQHF. The CDR3 DNA follows: TGTGCCAGTAGTGCTCAGGCCCGACGACAGTATAGCAATCAGCCCCAGCATTTT.